Listed below are T cell receptor beta chains from one sample, sequenced in a study of T cell responses to AZD1222 COVID-19 vaccine. The table came from immunoSEQ multiplex PCR; TCRdb's copy has only in-frame clones and leaves some out. The sample consists of about 130,000 clones, less than 90% of them appearing once. The sequences come from peripheral blood, collected on day 0 of AZD1222 vaccination. The receptor set was obtained from an adult in good health. Both conserved end residues are part of each CDR3. D genes are given only for firm matches. A clone size is listed for some rows: how often the clone was seen (once, few, many), or a class if it is expanded.

14 | TRBJ1-2 | TRBV4-3 | TRBD1 | . | CASSQNRGDYGYTF | TGCGCCAGCAGCCAGAACAGGGGGGACTATGGCTACACCTTC
15 | TRBJ1-2 | TRBV2 | TRBD1 | . | CASSERGLRDYGYTF | TGTGCCAGCAGTGAAAGGGGGCTCCGGGACTATGGCTACACCTTC
15 | TRBJ2-5 | TRBV25-1 | . | . | CASSESPTNQETQYF | TGTGCCAGCAGTGAATCGCCCACAAATCAAGAGACCCAGTACTTC
13 | TRBJ1-2 | TRBV6-5 | . | . | CASSLGQKDGYTF | TGTGCCAGCAGTCTCGGACAGAAGGATGGCTACACCTTC
13 | TRBJ2-1 | TRBV6-5 | . | . | CASSYDAGNEQFF | TGTGCCAGCAGTTACGACGCGGGGAATGAGCAGTTCTTC
13 | TRBJ1-1 | TRBV29-1 | TRBD1 | . | CSAAGGPNTEAFF | TGCAGCGCTGCAGGGGGCCCGAACACTGAAGCTTTCTTT
13 | TRBJ1-2 | TRBV25-1 | . | . | CASSPQGAYGYTF | TGTGCCAGCAGTCCACAGGGAGCCTATGGCTACACCTTC
16 | TRBJ1-5 | TRBV6-6 | TRBD1 | . | CASRAKTGVSNQPQHF | TGTGCCAGCAGGGCAAAGACAGGGGTTAGCAATCAGCCCCAGCATTTT
16 | TRBJ2-3 | TRBV11-1 | . | . | CASSSWGSAFTDTQYF | TGTGCCAGCAGCTCCTGGGGTAGCGCTTTCACAGATACGCAGTATTTT
16 | TRBJ2-7 | TRBV18 | TRBD2 | once | CASSPPGGGTWHEQYF | TGTGCCAGCTCACCACCGGGCGGGGGGACGTGGCACGAGCAGTACTTC
15 | TRBJ2-5 | TRBV29-1 | . | . | CSVLTDRSQGETQYF | TGCAGCGTTCTAACCGACAGGAGCCAAGGGGAGACCCAGTACTTC
16 | TRBJ1-1 | TRBV11-2 | TRBD1 | . | CASSADRDTMNTEAFF | TGTGCCAGCAGCGCAGACAGGGATACGATGAACACTGAAGCTTTCTTT
15 | TRBJ2-6 | TRBV30 | . | . | CAWSAGSSGANVLTF | TGTGCCTGGAGTGCAGGGTCCTCTGGGGCCAACGTCCTGACTTTC
12 | TRBJ2-2 | TRBV12-3/TRBV12-4 | . | . | CASERRAGELFF | TGTGCCAGTGAGAGGCGGGCCGGGGAGCTGTTTTTT
18 | TRBJ1-5 | TRBV30 | TRBD1 | once | CAWSRRGTGGHSNQPQHF | TGTGCCTGGAGTCGCCGGGGAACAGGGGGCCATAGCAATCAGCCCCAGCATTTT
16 | TRBJ1-3 | TRBV15 | . | once | CATSSPGGVSGNTIYF | TGTGCCACCAGCAGCCCTGGGGGGGTCTCTGGAAACACCATATATTTT